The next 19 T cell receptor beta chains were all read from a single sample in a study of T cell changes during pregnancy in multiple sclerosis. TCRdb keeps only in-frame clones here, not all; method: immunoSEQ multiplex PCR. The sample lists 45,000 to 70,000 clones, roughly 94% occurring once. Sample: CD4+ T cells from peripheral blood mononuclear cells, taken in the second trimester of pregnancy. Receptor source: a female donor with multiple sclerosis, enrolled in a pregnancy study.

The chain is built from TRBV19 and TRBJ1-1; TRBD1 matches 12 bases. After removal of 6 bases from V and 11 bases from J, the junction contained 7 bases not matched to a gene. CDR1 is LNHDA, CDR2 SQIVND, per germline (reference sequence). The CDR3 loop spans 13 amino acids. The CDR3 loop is CASRGTGGAGAFF. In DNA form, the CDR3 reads TGTGCCAGTAGGGGGACAGGGGGCGCTGGGGCTTTCTTT.

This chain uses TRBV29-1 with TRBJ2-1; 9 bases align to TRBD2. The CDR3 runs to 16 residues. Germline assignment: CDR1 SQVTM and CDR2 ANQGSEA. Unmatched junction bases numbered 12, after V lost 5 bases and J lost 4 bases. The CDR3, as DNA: TGCAGCGTTAACGGAGCCGGCGGGGGGGAATACAATGAGCAGTTCTTC. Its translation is CSVNGAGGGEYNEQFF.

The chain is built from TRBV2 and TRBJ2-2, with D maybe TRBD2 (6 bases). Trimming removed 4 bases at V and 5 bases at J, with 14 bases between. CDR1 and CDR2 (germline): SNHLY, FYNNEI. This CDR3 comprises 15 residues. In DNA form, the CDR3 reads TGTGCCAGCAGTGTTCGGGACTCCCGAACCGGGGAGCTGTTTTTT. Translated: CASSVRDSRTGELFF.

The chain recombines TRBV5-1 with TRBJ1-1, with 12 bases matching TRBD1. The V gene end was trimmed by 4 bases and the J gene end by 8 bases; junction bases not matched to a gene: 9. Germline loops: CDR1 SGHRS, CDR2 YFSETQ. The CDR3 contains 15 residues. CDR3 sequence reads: CASSKEGQGAYEAFF. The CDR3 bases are TGCGCCAGCAGCAAGGAGGGACAGGGGGCGTACGAAGCTTTCTTT.

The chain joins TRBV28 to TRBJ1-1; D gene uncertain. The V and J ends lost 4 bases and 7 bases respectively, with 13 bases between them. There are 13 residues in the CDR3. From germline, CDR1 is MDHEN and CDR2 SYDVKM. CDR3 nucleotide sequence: TGTGCCAGCAGTTCAGGACGGAGGATTGAAGCTTTCTTT. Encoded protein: CASSSGRRIEAFF. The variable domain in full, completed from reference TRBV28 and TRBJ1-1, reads DVKVTQSSRYLVKRTGEKVFLECVQDMDHENMFWYRQDPGLGLRLIYFSYDVKMKEKGDIPEGYSVSREKKERFSLILESASTNQTSMYLCASSSGRRIEAFFGQGTRLTVV.

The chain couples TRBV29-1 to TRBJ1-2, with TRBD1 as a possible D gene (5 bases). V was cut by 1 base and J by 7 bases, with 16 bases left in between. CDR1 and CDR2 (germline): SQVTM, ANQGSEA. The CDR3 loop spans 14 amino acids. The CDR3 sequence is CSVEGGEQALGYTF. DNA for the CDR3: TGCAGCGTTGAAGGAGGAGAACAGGCTCTTGGCTACACCTTC.

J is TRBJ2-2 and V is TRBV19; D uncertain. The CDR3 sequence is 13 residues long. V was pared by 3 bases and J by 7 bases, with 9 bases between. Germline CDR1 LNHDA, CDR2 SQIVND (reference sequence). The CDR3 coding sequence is TGTGCCAGTAGTATGATCGCAGTCGGGGAGCTGTTTTTT. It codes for CASSMIAVGELFF.

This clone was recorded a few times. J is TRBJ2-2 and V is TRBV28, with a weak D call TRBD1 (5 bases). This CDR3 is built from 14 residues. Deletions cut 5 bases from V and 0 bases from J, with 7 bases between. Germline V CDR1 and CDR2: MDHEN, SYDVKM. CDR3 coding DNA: TGTGCCAGCAGTACAGGCACGAACACCGGGGAGCTGTTTTTT. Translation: CASSTGTNTGELFF. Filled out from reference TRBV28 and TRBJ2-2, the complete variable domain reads DVKVTQSSRYLVKRTGEKVFLECVQDMDHENMFWYRQDPGLGLRLIYFSYDVKMKEKGDIPEGYSVSREKKERFSLILESASTNQTSMYLCASSTGTNTGELFFGEGSRLTVL.

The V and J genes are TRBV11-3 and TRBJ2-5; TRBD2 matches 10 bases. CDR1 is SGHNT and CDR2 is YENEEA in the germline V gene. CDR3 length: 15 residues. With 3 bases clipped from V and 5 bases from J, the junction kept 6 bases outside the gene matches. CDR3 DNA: TGTGCCAGCAGCTTGGGGGGAGCGGGAGGGGAGACCCAGTACTTC. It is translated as CASSLGGAGGETQYF.

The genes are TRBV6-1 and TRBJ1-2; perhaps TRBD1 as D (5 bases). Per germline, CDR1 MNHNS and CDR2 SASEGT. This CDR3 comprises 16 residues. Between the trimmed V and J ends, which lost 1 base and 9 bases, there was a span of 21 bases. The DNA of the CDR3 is TGTGCCAGCAGTGAAGTGTGGGGGGAGAGTTCGTGGAGCTACACCTTC. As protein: CASSEVWGESSWSYTF.

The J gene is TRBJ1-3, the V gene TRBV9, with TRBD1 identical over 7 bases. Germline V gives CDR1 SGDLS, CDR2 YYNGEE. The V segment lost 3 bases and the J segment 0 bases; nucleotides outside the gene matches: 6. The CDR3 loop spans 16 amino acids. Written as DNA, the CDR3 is TGTGCCAGCAGCGAGGGGGACAGCCTCTCTGGAAACACCATATATTTT. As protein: CASSEGDSLSGNTIYF.

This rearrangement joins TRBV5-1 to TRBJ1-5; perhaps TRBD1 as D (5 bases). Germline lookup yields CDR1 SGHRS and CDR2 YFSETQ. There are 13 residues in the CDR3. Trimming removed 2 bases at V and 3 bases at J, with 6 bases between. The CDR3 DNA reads TGCGCCAGCAGCTTAGGGGACAATCAGCCCCAGCATTTT. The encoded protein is CASSLGDNQPQHF. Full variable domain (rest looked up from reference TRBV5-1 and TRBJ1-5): KAGVTQTPRYLIKTRGQQVTLSCSPISGHRSVSWYQQTPGQGLQFLFEYFSETQRNKGNFPGRFSGRQFSNSRSEMNVSTLELGDSALYLCASSLGDNQPQHFGDGTRLSIL.

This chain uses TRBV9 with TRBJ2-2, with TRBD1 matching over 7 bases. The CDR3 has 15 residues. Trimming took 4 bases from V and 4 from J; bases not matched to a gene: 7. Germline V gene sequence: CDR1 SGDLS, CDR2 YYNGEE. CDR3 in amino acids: CASSLDRVGTGELFF. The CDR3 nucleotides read TGTGCCAGCAGCCTTGACAGGGTGGGCACCGGGGAGCTGTTTTTT.

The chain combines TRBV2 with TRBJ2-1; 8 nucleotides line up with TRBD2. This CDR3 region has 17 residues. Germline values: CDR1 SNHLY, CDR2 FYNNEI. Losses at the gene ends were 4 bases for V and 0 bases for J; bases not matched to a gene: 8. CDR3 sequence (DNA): TGTGCCAGCAGTGGTCTTAGCGGGGCTAGCTCCTACAATGAGCAGTTCTTC. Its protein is CASSGLSGASSYNEQFF. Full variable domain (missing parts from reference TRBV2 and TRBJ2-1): EPEVTQTPSHQVTQMGQEVILRCVPISNHLYFYWYRQILGQKVEFLVSFYNNEISEKSEIFDDQFSVERPDGSNFTLKIRSTKLEDSAMYFCASSGLSGASSYNEQFFGPGTRLTVL.

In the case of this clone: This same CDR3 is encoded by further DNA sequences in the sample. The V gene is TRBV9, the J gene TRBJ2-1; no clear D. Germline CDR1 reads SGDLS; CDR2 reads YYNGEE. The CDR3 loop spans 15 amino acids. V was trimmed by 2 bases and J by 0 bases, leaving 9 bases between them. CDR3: CASSVGASSYNEQFF. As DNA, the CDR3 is TGTGCCAGCAGCGTTGGTGCTAGCTCCTACAATGAGCAGTTCTTC. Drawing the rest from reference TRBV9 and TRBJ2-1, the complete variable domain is DSGVTQTPKHLITATGQRVTLRCSPRSGDLSVYWYQQSLDQGLQFLIQYYNGEERAKGNILERFSAQQFPDLHSELNLSSLELGDSALYFCASSVGASSYNEQFFGPGTRLTVL.

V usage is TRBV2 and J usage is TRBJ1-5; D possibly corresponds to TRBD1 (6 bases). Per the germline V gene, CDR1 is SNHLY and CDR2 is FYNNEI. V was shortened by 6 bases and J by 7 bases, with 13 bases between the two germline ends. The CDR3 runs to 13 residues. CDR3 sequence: CASRQLQGQPQHF. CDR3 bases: TGTGCCAGCAGACAGTTGCAGGGGCAGCCCCAGCATTTT.

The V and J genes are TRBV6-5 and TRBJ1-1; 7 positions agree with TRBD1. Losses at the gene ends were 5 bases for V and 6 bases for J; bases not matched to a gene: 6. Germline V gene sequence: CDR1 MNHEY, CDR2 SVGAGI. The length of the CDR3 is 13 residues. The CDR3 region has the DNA TGTGCCAGCAGTAAGACAGGGAGAGCTGAAGCTTTCTTT. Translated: CASSKTGRAEAFF.

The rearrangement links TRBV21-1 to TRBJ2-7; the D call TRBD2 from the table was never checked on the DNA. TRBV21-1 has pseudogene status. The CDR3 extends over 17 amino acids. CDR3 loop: CASSKLKRSSGRASANF. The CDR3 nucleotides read TGTGCCAGCAGCAAATTAAAAAGGTCTAGCGGGAGGGCTTCGGCAAACTTC.

CDR3 bases: TGTGCCAGCAGCCCAGGTGGCTCCTCCTACGAGCAGTACTTC. Amino acids: CASSPGGSSYEQYF. The chain combines TRBV9 with TRBJ2-7; D not certain. V was trimmed by 4 bases and J by 0 bases, leaving 11 bases between them. The V gene's germline CDR1 is SGDLS and CDR2 YYNGEE. The CDR3 covers 14 residues.